This passage covers 8 T cell receptor beta chains from one sample sequenced in a study of human T cells and chemical hapten exposure. MiXCR, run by TCRdb on the RACE reads, gives a single entry per CDR3 protein. The table records roughly 82,000 distinct CDR3 sequences, about 10% of them present only once. Time point noted: patch test 1, 2 weeks after DPC sensitization. The treatment here: therapeutic diphenylcyclopropenone sensitization with weekly scalp DPC. Material: whole blood, obtained in connection with sensitization to the hapten diphenylcyclopropenone (DPC). The receptors derive from a woman between 55 and 75 years old with alopecia areata. Some clones in this sample may be carry-over from other donors' samples.

The chain is built from TRBV14 and TRBJ2-5; D is perhaps TRBD1 (5 bases). Germline assignment: CDR1 SGHDN and CDR2 FVKESK. The ends were cut back, 4 bases at V and 0 bases at J, with 12 bases in the middle. The CDR3 loop spans 15 amino acids. The chain's CDR3 is CASSPGGHYQETQYF. DNA of the CDR3: TGTGCCAGCAGCCCGGGTGGACACTACCAAGAGACCCAGTACTTC.

This clonotype was detected many times. The rearrangement links TRBV10-3 to TRBJ2-3; D is possibly TRBD2 (6 bases). Trimming removed 9 bases from V and 0 bases from J, with 13 bases in between. From germline, CDR1 is ENHRY and CDR2 SYGVKD. This CDR3 has 14 amino acids. The CDR3 DNA reads as TGTGCCATAAAGGCAGCGGGCAGCACAGATACGCAGTATTTT. Translation gives CAIKAAGSTDTQYF.

Ten or more counts support this clonotype. The chain recombines TRBV5-4 with TRBJ2-1; D remains unclear. Looked up from germline, CDR1 is SGHNT and CDR2 is YYREEE (reference sequence). CDR3 length equals 13 residues. The V end was cut by 2 bases, the J end by 5 bases, with 8 bases between. The DNA for the CDR3 is TGTGCCAGCAGCTTAGTCGGTAACAATGAGCAGTTCTTC. This encodes CASSLVGNNEQFF.

This clonotype was counted at least ten times. This chain links TRBV7-2 with TRBJ1-2; no firm D call. The CDR3 has 15 amino acids. V gave up 4 bases and J gave up 7 bases, with 19 bases separating them. CDR1 and CDR2 from the germline V gene are SGHTA and FQGNSA. CDR3 bases: TGTGCCAGCAGCTGGAGCCCGAAGATTGGGCTTGGCTACACCTTC. Encoded protein: CASSWSPKIGLGYTF. Looking up the rest from reference TRBV7-2 and TRBJ1-2 gives the full variable domain: GAGVSQSPSNKVTEKGKDVELRCDPISGHTALYWYRQSLGQGLEFLIYFQGNSAPDKSGLPSDRFSAERTGGSVSTLTIQRTQQEDSAVYLCASSWSPKIGLGYTFGSGTRLTVV.

This clonotype was recorded at least ten times. The chain employs TRBV5-1 and TRBJ2-6; tentatively, D is TRBD1 (6 bases). V was shortened by 4 bases and J by 2 bases, with 10 bases between the two germline ends. The CDR3 spans 15 residues. Germline-derived CDR1 and CDR2 are SGHRS and YFSETQ. For the CDR3, the DNA is TGCGCCAGCAGCCAACAGGGTACTGGGGCCAACGTCCTGACTTTC. This codes for CASSQQGTGANVLTF.

This clonotype was observed many times. The gene calls are TRBV7-3 and TRBJ2-6, with D maybe TRBD2 (5 bases). This CDR3 is built from 16 residues. The germline CDR1 and CDR2 sequences are SGHTA and FQGTGA. Trimming cost V 2 bases and J 0 bases, with 8 bases left between them. This CDR3 is CASSLAGISGANVLTF. CDR3 nucleotides: TGTGCCAGCAGCTTAGCCGGGATCTCTGGGGCCAACGTCCTGACTTTC.

This clonotype was recorded a few times. The chain joins TRBV9 to TRBJ2-5, with 7 bases that match TRBD2. The germline CDR1 and CDR2 sequences are SGDLS and YYNGEE. The CDR3 runs 13 residues. Trimming cost V 4 bases and J 5 bases; bases outside gene matches: 5. The CDR3 nucleotides read TGTGCCAGCAGCTCGCGGGGGAGTGAGACCCAGTACTTC. Translating it yields CASSSRGSETQYF.

This clonotype showed up just a few times. The V call is TRBV3-1, the J call TRBJ1-1; D call uncertain. The germline V gene encodes CDR1 LGHDT and CDR2 YNNKEL (reference sequence). Trimming took 0 bases from V and 0 from J, leaving 20 bases between them. The CDR3 contains 19 residues. CDR3 loop: CASSQDPVSAGFMNTEAFF. The DNA for the CDR3 is TGTGCCAGCAGCCAAGATCCCGTATCCGCGGGTTTCATGAACACTGAAGCTTTCTTT.